The next 10 T cell receptor beta chains were all read from a single sample in a study of neurological immune-mediated disorders. TCRdb redid the calling of the 5' RACE reads with MiXCR, one entry per CDR3 protein. The sample lists 50,000 to 75,000 distinct CDR3 sequences, roughly 12% occurring once. The specimen was PBMCs. Source of these receptors: a woman between 55 and 75 years old with HTLV-1-associated myelopathy (HAM/TSP).

This clonotype was detected ten times or more. The chain combines TRBV4-1 with TRBJ2-2; D remains ambiguous. Deletions cut 0 bases from V and 8 bases from J, with 13 bases between. This CDR3 is built from 15 residues. Germline-derived CDR1 and CDR2 are MGHRA and YSYEKL. The CDR3 loop reads CASSQEWAGLGELFF. The CDR3 DNA follows: TGCGCCAGCAGCCAAGAGTGGGCAGGATTGGGGGAGCTGTTTTTT.

This clonotype has a count of ten or more. The chain links TRBV5-1 to TRBJ2-5, with D perhaps matching TRBD1 (5 bases). The germline gives CDR1 SGHRS, CDR2 YFSETQ. The CDR3 length is 16 residues. V lost 1 base and J lost 0, with 13 bases in between. CDR3 amino acids: CASSLLGLSYQETQYF. The CDR3 DNA is TGCGCCAGCAGCTTGTTGGGGCTCTCGTACCAAGAGACCCAGTACTTC.

This clonotype was observed at least ten times. This rearrangement joins TRBV3-1 to TRBJ1-5; D is ambiguous. Trimming cost V 0 bases and J 12 bases, with 12 bases left between them. CDR1 and CDR2 (germline): LGHDT, YNNKEL (reference sequence). The CDR3 runs to 13 residues. In DNA form, the CDR3 reads TGTGCCAGCAGCCAAGATGATCCGAGGGTCCAGCATTTT. Translating it yields CASSQDDPRVQHF.

This clonotype was observed many times. The chain has TRBV28 and TRBJ2-1, with TRBD2 matching 10 bases. Germline loops: CDR1 MDHEN, CDR2 SYDVKM. V lost 5 bases to trimming and J lost 5 bases; unmatched junction nucleotides: 6. The CDR3 covers 15 residues. The CDR3 protein is CASSPTSGAHNEQFF. Here the CDR3 DNA reads TGTGCCAGCAGTCCAACTAGCGGGGCCCACAATGAGCAGTTCTTC.

This clonotype was seen repeatedly, ten times or more. V is TRBV5-1 and J is TRBJ2-5; 8 positions match TRBD1. The V and J ends lost 4 bases and 1 base, in that order; junction bases with no gene match: 6. From germline, CDR1 is SGHRS and CDR2 YFSETQ. The CDR3 has 15 amino acids. The CDR3 region has the DNA TGCGCCAGCAGCGGAACCGGACAGGGCCAAGAGACCCAGTACTTC. Residues: CASSGTGQGQETQYF.

This clonotype was seen at least ten times. The V gene is TRBV7-9, the J gene TRBJ2-1; perhaps TRBD1 as D (6 bases). Trimming took off 5 bases at V and 0 bases at J, with 11 bases between the two ends. The CDR3 sequence is 15 residues long. Germline V gene lookup returns CDR1 SEHNR and CDR2 FQNEAQ (reference sequence). CDR3 in DNA: TGTGCCAGCAGCCTCCTCAGGGGCTCCTACAATGAGCAGTTCTTC. Amino acid sequence: CASSLLRGSYNEQFF.

In its sample, this clonotype was seen many times. V is TRBV5-5 and J is TRBJ2-3, with a tentative D call TRBD2 (5 bases). The ends were cut back, 3 bases at V and 6 bases at J, with 8 bases in the middle. The CDR3 has 12 residues. CDR1 and CDR2 (germline): SGHKS, YYEKEE (reference sequence). CDR3 sequence reads: CASSSGGDTQYF. For the CDR3, the DNA is TGTGCCAGCAGCTCAGGAGGCGATACGCAGTATTTT. Drawing the rest from reference TRBV5-5 and TRBJ2-3, the complete variable domain is DAGVTQSPTHLIKTRGQQVTLRCSPISGHKSVSWYQQVLGQGPQFIFQYYEKEERGRGNFPDRFSARQFPNYSSELNVNALLLGDSALYLCASSSGGDTQYFGPGTRLTVL.

This clonotype was detected many times. This sequence joins TRBV18 and TRBJ2-4; no definite D call. The CDR3 is 14 amino acids. Germline V lookup: CDR1 KGHSH, CDR2 LQKENI. Trimming pared 2 bases from V and 2 bases from J, leaving 7 bases between. CDR3 sequence (DNA): TGTGCCAGCTCACCAGGGTTGACCAAAAACATTCAGTACTTC. Encoded protein: CASSPGLTKNIQYF. Drawing the rest from reference TRBV18 and TRBJ2-4, the complete variable domain is NAGVMQNPRHLVRRRGQEARLRCSPMKGHSHVYWYRQLPEEGLKFMVYLQKENIIDESGMPKERFSAEFPKEGPSILRIQQVVRGDSAAYFCASSPGLTKNIQYFGAGTRLSVL.

This clonotype was observed at least ten times. The genes are TRBV7-2 and TRBJ1-6; D might be TRBD1 (5 bases). Germline values: CDR1 SGHTA, CDR2 FQGNSA. V shed 2 bases and J shed 10 bases, with 15 bases lying between them. This CDR3 is 15 amino acids long. The CDR3 is CASSLLVVRDSPLHF. Written as DNA, the CDR3 is TGTGCCAGCAGCTTATTGGTTGTAAGGGACTCACCCCTCCACTTT.

This clonotype came up many times. This chain uses TRBV5-1 with TRBJ2-2; D unresolved. The CDR3 runs to 15 residues. V lost 2 bases, J lost 2 bases, and 10 bases lay in between. CDR1 is SGHRS, CDR2 YFSETQ, per germline. CDR3 residues: CASSFSSSNTGELFF. The CDR3 DNA sequence: TGCGCCAGCAGCTTTAGTAGCAGCAACACCGGGGAGCTGTTTTTT.